This passage covers 28 T cell receptor beta chains from one sample sequenced in a study of T cells in Graves' hyperthyroidism and ophthalmopathy. Using RNA transcripts as the source, TCR beta CDR3 regions were amplified. First-round RT-PCR targeting the TCR CDR3 was performed with the HTBI primer set. TCRdb re-called the multiplex PCR reads with MiXCR, one entry per CDR3 protein. The sample consists of some 440,000 distinct CDR3 sequences, roughly 14% of them appearing once. Sequenced sample: blood. All receptors come from a woman under 30 with Graves' hyperthyroidism.

This clonotype was picked up many times. The chain joins TRBV5-1 to TRBJ2-2; D is ambiguous. CDR3 length: 12 amino acids. Looked up from germline, CDR1 is SGHRS and CDR2 is YFSETQ. V lost 2 bases and J lost 7, with 6 bases in between. The CDR3: CASSLVDGELFF. The CDR3 DNA reads as TGCGCCAGCAGCTTAGTTGACGGGGAGCTGTTTTTT.

This clonotype was detected many times. This rearrangement joins TRBV11-2 to TRBJ2-7; unclear D gene. Trimming removed 1 base at V and 4 bases at J, with 14 bases between. Per the germline V gene, CDR1 is SGHAT and CDR2 is FQNNGV. This CDR3 spans 15 amino acids. This chain's CDR3 is CASSLVVDPRYEQYF. In DNA, the CDR3 is TGTGCCAGCAGCTTAGTGGTAGACCCGAGGTACGAGCAGTACTTC.

This clonotype was found many times. V usage is TRBV7-3 and J usage is TRBJ2-7; possibly TRBD2 for D (6 bases). The V end was cut by 5 bases, the J end by 1 base, with 9 bases between. The CDR3 covers 13 residues. Germline CDR1 reads SGHTA; CDR2 reads FQGTGA. The chain's CDR3 is CASSQGLSYEQYF. The CDR3 bases are TGTGCCAGCAGCCAGGGACTTTCCTACGAGCAGTACTTC. Full variable domain (remainder filled in from reference TRBV7-3 and TRBJ2-7): GAGVSQTPSNKVTEKGKYVELRCDPISGHTALYWYRQSLGQGPEFLIYFQGTGAADDSGLPNDRFFAVRPEGSVSTLKIQRTERGDSAVYLCASSQGLSYEQYFGPGTRLTVT.

This clonotype occurred many times. J is TRBJ2-7 and V is TRBV11-3, with 7 bases that match TRBD2. V lost 4 bases to trimming and J lost 3 bases; unmatched junction nucleotides: 3. In germline, CDR1 is SGHNT, CDR2 YENEEA. This CDR3 region has 13 residues. The CDR3 is CASSYTSDYEQYF. The CDR3 coding sequence is TGTGCCAGCAGCTACACTAGCGACTACGAGCAGTACTTC.

This clonotype was counted only a few times. The chain joins TRBV12-5 to TRBJ1-1; 7 nucleotides align to TRBD1. The J segment lost 0 bases and the V segment lost 1 base, leaving 11 bases of the junction unmatched. Germline V CDR1 and CDR2: LGHNT, FRNRAP. The CDR3 runs to 18 residues. CDR3 region: CASGLAGQVRLMNTEAFF. The DNA of the CDR3 is TGTGCTAGTGGTTTGGCCGGACAGGTAAGACTCATGAACACTGAAGCTTTCTTT.

Details on this clonotype: It may be a read error: a sequence one base away is much more abundant. J is TRBJ1-5 and V is TRBV9, with D perhaps TRBD1 (6 bases). CDR1 SGDLS and CDR2 YYNGEE come from the germline V gene. The CDR3 has 16 amino acids. CDR3 protein: CASSVVVGAANQPHHF. The CDR3 DNA reads as TGTGCCAGCAGCGTAGTGGTGGGGGCCGCCAATCAGCCCCACCATTTT. The whole variable domain, remainder taken from reference TRBV9 and TRBJ1-5, is DSGVTQTPKHLITATGQRVTLRCSPRSGDLSVYWYQQSLDQGLQFLIQYYNGEERAKGNILERFSAQQFPDLHSELNLSSLELGDSALYFCASSVVVGAANQPHHFGDGTRLSIL.

This clonotype was seen only once. V usage is TRBV6-2 or TRBV6-3 and J usage is TRBJ2-1; D remains unclear. The CDR3 runs to 16 residues. Trimming removed 0 bases from V and 0 bases from J, with 9 bases in between. Germline V gives CDR1 MNHEY, CDR2 SVGEGT. The CDR3 DNA reads as TGTGCCAGCAGTTACTCGCCCCAGAGCTCCTACAATGAGCAGTTCTTC. It encodes CASSYSPQSSYNEQFF.

The chain uses TRBV7-3 and TRBJ2-2, with TRBD1 matching over 7 bases. Germline CDR1 is SGHTA and CDR2 is FQGTGA. This CDR3 has 14 amino acids. V trimming: 4 bases; J trimming: 6 bases; junction bases outside the gene matches: 5. The CDR3 is CASSSTGPPGELFF. The DNA of the CDR3 is TGTGCCAGCAGCTCGACAGGGCCTCCCGGGGAGCTGTTTTTT.

This clonotype has ten or more counts. V is TRBV20-1 and J is TRBJ2-7; tentatively, D is TRBD2 (6 bases). The CDR3 has 15 residues. Germline CDR1 reads DFQATT; CDR2 reads SNEGSKA (reference sequence). Trimming shortened V by 0 bases and J by 1 base, and 13 bases separated the two germline ends. CDR3 bases: TGCAGTGCTAGAGATGTAACGGGAGCGTCCTACGAGCAGTACTTC. This gives the protein CSARDVTGASYEQYF.

This clonotype was detected many times. This rearrangement joins TRBV11-2 to TRBJ2-3; no clear D. The CDR3 extends over 13 amino acids. V was pared by 5 bases and J by 3 bases, with 9 bases between. Germline V CDR1 and CDR2: SGHAT, FQNNGV. CDR3 protein: CASSPPMTDTQYF. CDR3 sequence (DNA): TGTGCCAGCAGCCCCCCTATGACAGATACGCAGTATTTT.

The CDR3 coding sequence is TGTGCCAGCAGTACGGGGACTGATAATCAGCCCCAGCATTTT. Translating it yields CASSTGTDNQPQHF. This chain links TRBV6-2 or TRBV6-3 with TRBJ1-5; tentative D call: TRBD1 (5 bases). The V end lost 5 bases, the J end lost 4 bases, and 12 bases lay between the germline ends. This CDR3 comprises 14 residues. Germline V gene sequence: CDR1 MNHEY, CDR2 SVGEGT.

This clonotype has more than one count but fewer than ten. V gene TRBV6-2 or TRBV6-3 combines with J gene TRBJ1-5, with a possible D match to TRBD1 (5 bases). Trimming removed 8 bases at V and 6 bases at J, with 11 bases between. Germline V CDR1 and CDR2: MNHEY, SVGEGT. There are 12 residues in the CDR3. The CDR3 nucleotides read TGTGCCAGCTCAATGGGGGGTCAGCCCCAGCATTTT. Its translation is CASSMGGQPQHF.

This clonotype has a count of ten or more. The genes are TRBV6-1 and TRBJ2-7, with 13 bases identical to TRBD2. Germline values: CDR1 MNHNS, CDR2 SASEGT. CDR3 length: 15 residues. V shed 6 bases, J shed 6 bases, and the junction held 8 bases outside the gene matches. The CDR3 DNA sequence: TGTGCCAGCAGAAGACTAGCGGGGGGTAGTGGCGAGCAGTACTTC. Translating it yields CASRRLAGGSGEQYF.

The V and J genes are TRBV4-3 and TRBJ2-1; no clear D gene. V was pared by 4 bases and J by 0 bases, with 10 bases between. The CDR3 covers 15 residues. Germline loops: CDR1 LGHNA, CDR2 YSLEER. CDR3 bases: TGCGCCAGCAGCCTCACAGAGTCCTCCTACAATGAGCAGTTCTTC. It codes for CASSLTESSYNEQFF.

A few counts support this clonotype. The rearrangement joins TRBV20-1 to TRBJ1-2, with D perhaps TRBD1 (6 bases). Germline lookup yields CDR1 DFQATT and CDR2 SNEGSKA (reference sequence). The CDR3 sequence is 15 residues long. The V and J ends lost 3 bases and 8 bases respectively, with 22 bases between them. The CDR3 reads CSASLGGGAYEGYTF. As DNA, the CDR3 is TGCAGTGCTAGCTTAGGGGGGGGCGCTTATGAGGGCTACACCTTC.

The CDR3 nucleotides read TGCGCCAGCGGACCATTCCAGGGACTCTGGGAGCAGTACTTC. Amino acid sequence: CASGPFQGLWEQYF. The J gene is TRBJ2-7, the V gene TRBV4-1, with D tentatively TRBD2 (6 bases). Germline loops: CDR1 MGHRA, CDR2 YSYEKL. The CDR3 is 14 residues long. Trimming stripped 8 bases from V and 7 bases from J, with 21 bases between.

This clonotype appeared many times. V is TRBV6-1 and J is TRBJ2-1; D might be TRBD2 (6 bases). Germline V gene lookup returns CDR1 MNHNS and CDR2 SASEGT. Trimming pared 7 bases from V and 9 bases from J, leaving 22 bases between. The CDR3 consists of 15 residues. CDR3 DNA sequence: TGTGCCAGCAAGACAGCCGGGACTGAAAATTTTGAGCAGTTCTTC. Its protein is CASKTAGTENFEQFF.

This clonotype came up many times. The chain uses TRBV13 and TRBJ2-1; 13 bases agree with TRBD2. The CDR3 runs to 20 residues. Germline values: CDR1 PRHDT, CDR2 FYEKMQ (reference sequence). J gave up 3 bases and V 1 base, and 12 bases lay outside the gene matches. The CDR3 region is CASSLERSTSGGASYNEQFF. For the CDR3, the DNA is TGTGCCAGCAGCTTAGAGCGGAGCACTAGCGGGGGGGCTAGCTACAATGAGCAGTTCTTC. Variable domain in full (rest from reference TRBV13 and TRBJ2-1): AAGVIQSPRHLIKEKRETATLKCYPIPRHDTVYWYQQGPGQDPQFLISFYEKMQSDKGSIPDRFSAQQFSDYHSELNMSSLELGDSALYFCASSLERSTSGGASYNEQFFGPGTRLTVL.

This clonotype was seen at least ten times. The rearrangement uses TRBV12-3 or TRBV12-4 and TRBJ2-3; possibly TRBD2 for D (6 bases). CDR3 length: 11 residues. The germline V and J ends were trimmed by 5 bases and 8 bases, with 8 bases remaining between them. The CDR3 sequence: CASSRDSTQYF. CDR3 bases: TGTGCCAGCAGTAGGGACTCTACGCAGTATTTT.

This clonotype was seen many times. The chain joins TRBV7-2 to TRBJ1-3; D perhaps matches TRBD1 (6 bases). The CDR3 covers 16 residues. Trimming removed 2 bases from V and 6 bases from J, with 17 bases in between. Germline V CDR1 and CDR2: SGHTA, FQGNSA. The CDR3: CASSLQRGAGVNTIYF. As DNA, the CDR3 is TGTGCCAGCAGCTTACAGAGAGGAGCAGGGGTAAACACCATATATTTT.

The V and J genes are TRBV9 and TRBJ2-7, with D perhaps matching TRBD1 (6 bases). The CDR3 totals 15 residues. The germline V gene has CDR1 SGDLS and CDR2 YYNGEE. Between the trimmed V and J ends, which lost 0 bases and 4 bases, there was a span of 14 bases. The CDR3 spells CASSVGTVGAYEQYF. The CDR3 DNA is TGTGCCAGCAGCGTAGGGACAGTTGGGGCATACGAGCAGTACTTC.

This clonotype has ten or more counts. The chain couples TRBV11-2 to TRBJ2-7; tentatively, D is TRBD2 (6 bases). Per germline, CDR1 SGHAT and CDR2 FQNNGV. The CDR3 has 16 residues. The V end lost 2 bases, the J end lost 5 bases, and 19 bases lay between the germline ends. The CDR3 is CASSLRAAGGVNEQYF. The CDR3, as DNA: TGTGCCAGCAGCTTAAGAGCAGCCGGGGGAGTCAACGAGCAGTACTTC.

With regard to this clonotype: Germline and junction disagree at one end, which may indicate a read error. V gene TRBV27 combines with J gene TRBJ1-1; D gene ambiguous. The length of the CDR3 is 14 residues. Looked up from germline, CDR1 is MNHEY and CDR2 is SMNVEV (reference sequence). Here the CDR3 reads CVSISFGFLPEAFF. CDR3 sequence (DNA): TGTGTCAGCATCTCTTTCGGGTTTCTCCCTGAAGCTTTCTTT.

This clonotype was seen many times. The chain uses TRBV11-2 and TRBJ1-6; 8 bases map to TRBD1. Losses at the gene ends were 6 bases for V and 7 bases for J; bases not matched to a gene: 8. From germline, CDR1 is SGHAT and CDR2 FQNNGV. The CDR3 length is 15 residues. The CDR3 DNA reads as TGTGCCAGCAGGGGGAACAGGGGGTCGAATTCACCCCTCCACTTT. Protein: CASRGNRGSNSPLHF.

This clonotype was observed a few times. The chain has TRBV27 and TRBJ1-4; D remains ambiguous. V was pared by 2 bases and J by 0 bases, with 7 bases between. CDR3 size: 15 residues. In germline, CDR1 is MNHEY, CDR2 SMNVEV (reference sequence). This CDR3 reads CASSLQVATNEKLFF. The CDR3 bases are TGTGCCAGCAGTTTACAGGTCGCAACTAATGAAAAACTGTTTTTT.

The rearrangement joins TRBV7-2 to TRBJ2-2; 9 bases fit TRBD2. V was clipped by 1 base and J by 0 bases; unmatched bases: 6. This CDR3 has 18 amino acids. The germline CDR1 and CDR2 sequences are SGHTA and FQGNSA. CDR3 in amino acids: CASSLVVAGATNTGELFF. CDR3 sequence (DNA): TGTGCCAGCAGCTTAGTGGTAGCGGGAGCGACGAACACCGGGGAGCTGTTTTTT.

In this sample, this clonotype turned up a few times. This sequence joins TRBV19 and TRBJ1-1; D unresolved. This CDR3 region has 12 residues. Trimming stripped 7 bases from V and 11 bases from J, with 17 bases between. The V gene's germline CDR1 is LNHDA and CDR2 SQIVND (reference sequence). CDR3 region: CASIMNSGAAFF. The CDR3 DNA is TGTGCCAGTATTATGAACAGCGGAGCGGCTTTCTTT.

This CDR3 is CASSDGGETQYF. The DNA for the CDR3 is TGCGCCAGCAGTGATGGCGGAGAGACCCAGTACTTC. The chain carries TRBV10-1 and TRBJ2-5; D ambiguous. This CDR3 is built from 12 residues. V was pared by 3 bases and J by 4 bases, with 6 bases between. The germline V gene encodes CDR1 WNHNN and CDR2 SYGVQD (reference sequence).